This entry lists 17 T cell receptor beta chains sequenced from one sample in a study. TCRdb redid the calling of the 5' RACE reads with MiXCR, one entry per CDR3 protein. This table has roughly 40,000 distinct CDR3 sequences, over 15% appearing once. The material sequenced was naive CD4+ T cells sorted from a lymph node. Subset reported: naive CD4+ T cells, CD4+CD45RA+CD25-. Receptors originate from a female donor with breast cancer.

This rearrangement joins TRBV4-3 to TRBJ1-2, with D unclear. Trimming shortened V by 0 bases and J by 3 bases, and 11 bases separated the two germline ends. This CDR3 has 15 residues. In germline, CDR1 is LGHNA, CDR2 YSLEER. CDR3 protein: CASSQEWGSDYGYTF. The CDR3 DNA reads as TGCGCCAGCAGCCAAGAGTGGGGAAGTGACTATGGCTACACCTTC.

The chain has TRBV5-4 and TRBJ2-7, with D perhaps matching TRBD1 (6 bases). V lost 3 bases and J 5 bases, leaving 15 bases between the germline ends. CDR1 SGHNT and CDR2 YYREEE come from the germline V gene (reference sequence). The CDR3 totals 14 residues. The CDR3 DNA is TGTGCCAGCAGCTCCGACAGGTTCGTACACGAGCAGTACTTC. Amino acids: CASSSDRFVHEQYF.

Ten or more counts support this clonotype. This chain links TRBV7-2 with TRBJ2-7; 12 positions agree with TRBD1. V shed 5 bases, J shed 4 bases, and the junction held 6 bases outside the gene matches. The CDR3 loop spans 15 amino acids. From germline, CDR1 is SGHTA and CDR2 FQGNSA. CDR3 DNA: TGTGCCAGCAGCATACAGGGACAGGGGGCTTACGAGCAGTACTTC. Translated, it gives CASSIQGQGAYEQYF.

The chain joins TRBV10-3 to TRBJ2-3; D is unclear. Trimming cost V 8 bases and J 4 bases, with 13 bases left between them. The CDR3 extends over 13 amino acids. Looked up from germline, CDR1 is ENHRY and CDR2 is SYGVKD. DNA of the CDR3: TGTGCCATCGGGAAGGATGTGGCAGATACGCAGTATTTT. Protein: CAIGKDVADTQYF.

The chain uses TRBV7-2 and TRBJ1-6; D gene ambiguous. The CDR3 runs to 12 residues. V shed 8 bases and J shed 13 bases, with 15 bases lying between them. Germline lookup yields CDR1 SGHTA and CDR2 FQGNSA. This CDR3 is CASASSGVPLHF. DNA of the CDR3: TGTGCCAGCGCCTCCTCAGGCGTCCCCCTCCACTTT. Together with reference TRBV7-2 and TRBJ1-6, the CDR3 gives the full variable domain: GAGVSQSPSNKVTEKGKDVELRCDPISGHTALYWYRQSLGQGLEFLIYFQGNSAPDKSGLPSDRFSAERTGGSVSTLTIQRTQQEDSAVYLCASASSGVPLHFGNGTRLTVT.

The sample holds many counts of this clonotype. CDR3 DNA sequence: TGTGCCAGCAGCTTGGTTTGGGATTCACCCCTCCACTTT. Amino acids: CASSLVWDSPLHF. V usage is TRBV5-6 and J usage is TRBJ1-6, with D hard to call. The CDR3 totals 13 residues. Trimming shortened V by 0 bases and J by 8 bases, and 6 bases separated the two germline ends. The germline V gene encodes CDR1 SGHDT and CDR2 YYEEEE.

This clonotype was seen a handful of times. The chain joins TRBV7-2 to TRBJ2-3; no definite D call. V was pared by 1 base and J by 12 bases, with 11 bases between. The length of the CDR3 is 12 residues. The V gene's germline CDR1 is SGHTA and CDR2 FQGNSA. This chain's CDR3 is CASSLGSSFQYF. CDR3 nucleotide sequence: TGTGCCAGCAGCTTAGGGAGCTCCTTTCAGTATTTT. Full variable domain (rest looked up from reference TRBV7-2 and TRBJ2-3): GAGVSQSPSNKVTEKGKDVELRCDPISGHTALYWYRQSLGQGLEFLIYFQGNSAPDKSGLPSDRFSAERTGGSVSTLTIQRTQQEDSAVYLCASSLGSSFQYFGPGTRLTVL.

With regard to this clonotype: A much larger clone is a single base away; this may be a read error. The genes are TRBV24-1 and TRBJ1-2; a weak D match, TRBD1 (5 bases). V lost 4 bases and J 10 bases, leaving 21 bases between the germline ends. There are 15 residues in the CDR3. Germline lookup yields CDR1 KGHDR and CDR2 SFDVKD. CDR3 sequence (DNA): TGTGCCACCAGTGAAGGAACCCCAGGGTCGAGCGACTACACCTTC. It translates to CATSEGTPGSSDYTF.

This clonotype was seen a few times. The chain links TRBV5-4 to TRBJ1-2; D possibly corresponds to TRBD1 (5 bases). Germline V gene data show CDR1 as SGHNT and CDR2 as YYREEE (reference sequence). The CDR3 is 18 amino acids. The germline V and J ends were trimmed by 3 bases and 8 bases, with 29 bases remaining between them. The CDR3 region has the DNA TGTGCCAGCAGCTCCCCTCCGGGTGGGGCGGCGGCACGGAGAGGCTACACCTTC. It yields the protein CASSSPPGGAAARRGYTF.

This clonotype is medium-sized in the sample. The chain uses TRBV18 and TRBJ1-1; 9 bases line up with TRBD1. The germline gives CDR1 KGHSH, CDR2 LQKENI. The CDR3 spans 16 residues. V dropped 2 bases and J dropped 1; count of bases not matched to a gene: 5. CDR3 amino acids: CASSPRGQGSNTEAFF. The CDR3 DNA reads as TGTGCCAGCTCACCAAGGGGACAGGGTTCGAACACTGAAGCTTTCTTT.

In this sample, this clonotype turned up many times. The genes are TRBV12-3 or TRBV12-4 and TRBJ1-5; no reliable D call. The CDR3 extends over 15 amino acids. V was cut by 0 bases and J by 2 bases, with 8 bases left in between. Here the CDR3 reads CASSLASLRNQPQHF. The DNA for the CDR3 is TGTGCCAGCAGTTTAGCATCGCTCCGCAATCAGCCCCAGCATTTT.

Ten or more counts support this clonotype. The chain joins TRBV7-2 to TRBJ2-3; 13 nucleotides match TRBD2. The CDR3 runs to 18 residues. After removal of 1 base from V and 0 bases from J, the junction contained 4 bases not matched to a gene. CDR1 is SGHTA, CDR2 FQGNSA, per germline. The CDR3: CASSLVGTSGASTDTQYF. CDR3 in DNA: TGTGCCAGCAGCTTAGTAGGGACTAGCGGGGCCAGCACAGATACGCAGTATTTT.

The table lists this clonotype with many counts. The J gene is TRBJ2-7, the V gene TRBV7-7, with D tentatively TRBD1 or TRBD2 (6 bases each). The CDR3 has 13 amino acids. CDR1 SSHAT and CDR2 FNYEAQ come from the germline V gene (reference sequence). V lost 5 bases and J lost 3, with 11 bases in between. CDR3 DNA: TGTGCCAGCAGCCCGGGGGCTTTCTACGAGCAGTACTTC. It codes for CASSPGAFYEQYF.

The CDR3 spells CASPPRPSIQYF. The CDR3 coding sequence is TGCGCCAGCCCTCCCCGACCGAGCATTCAGTACTTC. The chain couples TRBV5-1 to TRBJ2-4; no reliable D call. There are 12 residues in the CDR3. Germline CDR1 is SGHRS and CDR2 is YFSETQ. Trimming stripped 7 bases from V and 9 bases from J, with 14 bases between. Together with reference TRBV5-1 and TRBJ2-4, the CDR3 gives the full variable domain: KAGVTQTPRYLIKTRGQQVTLSCSPISGHRSVSWYQQTPGQGLQFLFEYFSETQRNKGNFPGRFSGRQFSNSRSEMNVSTLELGDSALYLCASPPRPSIQYFGAGTRLSVL.

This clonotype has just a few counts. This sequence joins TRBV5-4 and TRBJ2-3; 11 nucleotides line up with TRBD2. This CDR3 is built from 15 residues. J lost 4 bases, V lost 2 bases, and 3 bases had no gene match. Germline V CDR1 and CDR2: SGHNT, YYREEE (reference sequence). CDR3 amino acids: CASSFSGREADTQYF. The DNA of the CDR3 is TGTGCCAGCAGCTTTAGCGGGAGGGAGGCAGATACGCAGTATTTT.

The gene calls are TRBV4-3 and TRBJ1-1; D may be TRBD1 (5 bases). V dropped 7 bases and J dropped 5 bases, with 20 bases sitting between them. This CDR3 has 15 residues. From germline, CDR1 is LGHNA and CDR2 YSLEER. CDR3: CASNSNGGTSTEAFF. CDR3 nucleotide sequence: TGCGCCAGCAACTCAAACGGGGGGACGAGTACTGAAGCTTTCTTT.

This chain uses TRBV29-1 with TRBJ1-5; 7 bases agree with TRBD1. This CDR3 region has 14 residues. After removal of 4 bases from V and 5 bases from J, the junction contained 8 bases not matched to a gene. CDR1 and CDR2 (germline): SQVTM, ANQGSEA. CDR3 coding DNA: TGCAGCGTTGGACAGGGACTAGCGGATCAGCCCCAGCATTTT. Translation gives CSVGQGLADQPQHF.